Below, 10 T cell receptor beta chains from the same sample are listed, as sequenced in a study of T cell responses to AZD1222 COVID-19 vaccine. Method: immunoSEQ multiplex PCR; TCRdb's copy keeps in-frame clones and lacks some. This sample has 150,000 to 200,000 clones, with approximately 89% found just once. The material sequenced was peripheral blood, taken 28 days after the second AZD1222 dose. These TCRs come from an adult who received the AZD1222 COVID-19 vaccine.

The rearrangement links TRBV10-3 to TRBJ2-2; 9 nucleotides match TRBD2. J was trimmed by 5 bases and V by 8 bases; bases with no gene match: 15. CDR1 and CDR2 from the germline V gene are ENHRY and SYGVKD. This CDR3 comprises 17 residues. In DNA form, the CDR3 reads TGTGCCATCCAAGACCGTAGCGGGAGTTCGCGGACCGGGGAGCTGTTTTTT. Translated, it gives CAIQDRSGSSRTGELFF.

CDR3 in amino acids: CATSTGPDTQYF. CDR3 nucleotide sequence: TGTGCCACCAGTACCGGCCCAGATACGCAGTATTTT. This chain uses TRBV24-1 with TRBJ2-3; unclear D gene. CDR3 length: 12 residues. Trimming pared 6 bases from V and 4 bases from J, leaving 7 bases between. Germline values: CDR1 KGHDR, CDR2 SFDVKD.

CDR3 region: CASSVSSGRSSYNEQFF. CDR3 in DNA: TGTGCCAGCAGTGTGTCTAGCGGCAGAAGCTCCTACAATGAGCAGTTCTTC. The V call is TRBV2, the J call TRBJ2-1, with TRBD2 identical over 7 bases. Unmatched junction bases numbered 9, after V lost 4 bases and J lost 0 bases. CDR1 is SNHLY, CDR2 FYNNEI, per germline. The CDR3 covers 17 residues.

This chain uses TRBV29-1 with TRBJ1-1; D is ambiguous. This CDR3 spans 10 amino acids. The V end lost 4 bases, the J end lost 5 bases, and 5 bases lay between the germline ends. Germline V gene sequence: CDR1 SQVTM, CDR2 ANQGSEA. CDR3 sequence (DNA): TGCAGCGTTGGGGAAACTGAAGCTTTCTTT. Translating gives CSVGETEAFF.

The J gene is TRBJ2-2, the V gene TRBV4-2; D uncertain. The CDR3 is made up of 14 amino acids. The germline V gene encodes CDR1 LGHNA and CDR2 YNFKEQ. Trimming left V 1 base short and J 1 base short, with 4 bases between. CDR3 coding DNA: TGTGCCAGCAGCCAAGGACAGAACACCGGGGAGCTGTTTTTT. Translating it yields CASSQGQNTGELFF.

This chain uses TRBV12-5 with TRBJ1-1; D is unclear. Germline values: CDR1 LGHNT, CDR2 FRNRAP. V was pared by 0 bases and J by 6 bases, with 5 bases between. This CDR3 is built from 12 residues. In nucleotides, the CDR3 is TGTGCTAGTGGTTTGGTCGGGGCTGAAGCTTTCTTT. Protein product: CASGLVGAEAFF.

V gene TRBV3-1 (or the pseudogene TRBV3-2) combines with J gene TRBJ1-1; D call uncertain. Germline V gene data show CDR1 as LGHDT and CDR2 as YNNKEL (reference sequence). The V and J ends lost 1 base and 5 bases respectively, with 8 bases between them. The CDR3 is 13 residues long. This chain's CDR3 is CASSQVLGTEAFF. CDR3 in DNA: TGTGCCAGCAGCCAAGTGCTCGGGACTGAAGCTTTCTTT.

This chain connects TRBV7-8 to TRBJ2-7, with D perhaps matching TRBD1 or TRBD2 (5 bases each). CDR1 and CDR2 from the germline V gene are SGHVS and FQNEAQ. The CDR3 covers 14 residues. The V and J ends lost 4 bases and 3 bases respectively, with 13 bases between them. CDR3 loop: CASSSPGRYYEQYF. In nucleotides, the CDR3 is TGTGCCAGCAGCTCCCCGGGACGCTACTACGAGCAGTACTTC.

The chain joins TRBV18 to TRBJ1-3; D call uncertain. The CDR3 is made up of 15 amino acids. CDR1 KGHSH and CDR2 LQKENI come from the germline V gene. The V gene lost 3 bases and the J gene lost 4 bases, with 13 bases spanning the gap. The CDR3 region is CASSPKTPRGNTIYF. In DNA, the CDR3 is TGTGCCAGCTCACCTAAGACCCCCCGGGGAAACACCATATATTTT. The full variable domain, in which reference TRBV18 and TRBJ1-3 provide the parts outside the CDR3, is NAGVMQNPRHLVRRRGQEARLRCSPMKGHSHVYWYRQLPEEGLKFMVYLQKENIIDESGMPKERFSAEFPKEGPSILRIQQVVRGDSAAYFCASSPKTPRGNTIYFGEGSWLTVV.

CDR3 sequence (DNA): TGCGCCAGCAGCGCCGAGAGCCCCAGAGAGACCCAGTACTTC. This sequence encodes CASSAESPRETQYF. The rearrangement uses TRBV5-1 and TRBJ2-5; D ambiguous. Germline lookup yields CDR1 SGHRS and CDR2 YFSETQ. Trimming pared 4 bases from V and 4 bases from J, leaving 14 bases between. The CDR3 covers 14 residues. Drawing the rest from reference TRBV5-1 and TRBJ2-5, the complete variable domain is KAGVTQTPRYLIKTRGQQVTLSCSPISGHRSVSWYQQTPGQGLQFLFEYFSETQRNKGNFPGRFSGRQFSNSRSEMNVSTLELGDSALYLCASSAESPRETQYFGPGTRLLVL.